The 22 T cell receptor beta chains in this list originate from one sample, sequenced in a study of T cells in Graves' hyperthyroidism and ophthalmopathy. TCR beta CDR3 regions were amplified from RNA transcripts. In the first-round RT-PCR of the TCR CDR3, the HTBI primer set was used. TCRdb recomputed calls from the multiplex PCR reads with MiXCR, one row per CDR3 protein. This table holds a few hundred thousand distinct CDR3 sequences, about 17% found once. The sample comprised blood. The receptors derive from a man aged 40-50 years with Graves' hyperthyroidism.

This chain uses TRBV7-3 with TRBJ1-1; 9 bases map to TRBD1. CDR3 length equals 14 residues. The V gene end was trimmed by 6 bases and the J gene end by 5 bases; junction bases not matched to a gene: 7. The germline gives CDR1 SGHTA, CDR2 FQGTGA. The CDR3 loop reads CASRGTGSRTEAFF. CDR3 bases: TGTGCCAGCAGAGGGACAGGGTCTCGGACTGAAGCTTTCTTT.

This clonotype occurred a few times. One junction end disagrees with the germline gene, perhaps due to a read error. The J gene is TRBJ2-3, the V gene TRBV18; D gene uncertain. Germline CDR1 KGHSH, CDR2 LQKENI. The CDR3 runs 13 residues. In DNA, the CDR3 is TGTGCCGGCTCACCAGGAAGCACAGATACGCAGTATTTT. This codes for CAGSPGSTDTQYF. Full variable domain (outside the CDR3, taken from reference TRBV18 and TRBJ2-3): NAGVMQNPRHLVRRRGQEARLRCSPMKGHSHVYWYRQLPEEGLKFMVYLQKENIIDESGMPKERFSAEFPKEGPSILRIQQVVRGDSAAYFCAGSPGSTDTQYFGPGTRLTVL.

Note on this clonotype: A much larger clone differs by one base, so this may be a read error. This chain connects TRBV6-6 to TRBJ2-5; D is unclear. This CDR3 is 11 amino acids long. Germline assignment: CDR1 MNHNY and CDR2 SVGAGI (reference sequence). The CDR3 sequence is CASSYSETQCF. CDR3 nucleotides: TGTGCCAGCAGTTACTCAGAGACCCAGTGCTTC.

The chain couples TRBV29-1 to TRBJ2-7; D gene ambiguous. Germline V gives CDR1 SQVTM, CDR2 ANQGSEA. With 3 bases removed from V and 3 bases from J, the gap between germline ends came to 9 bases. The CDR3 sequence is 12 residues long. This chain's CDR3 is CSVDAEGYEQYF. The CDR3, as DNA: TGCAGCGTTGATGCAGAAGGCTACGAGCAGTACTTC.

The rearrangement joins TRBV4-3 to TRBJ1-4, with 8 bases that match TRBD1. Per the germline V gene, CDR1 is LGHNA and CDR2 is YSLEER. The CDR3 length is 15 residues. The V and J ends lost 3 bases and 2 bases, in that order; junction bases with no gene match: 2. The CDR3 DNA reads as TGCGCCAGCAGCCATAACAGGGGGACTAATGAAAAACTGTTTTTT. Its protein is CASSHNRGTNEKLFF.

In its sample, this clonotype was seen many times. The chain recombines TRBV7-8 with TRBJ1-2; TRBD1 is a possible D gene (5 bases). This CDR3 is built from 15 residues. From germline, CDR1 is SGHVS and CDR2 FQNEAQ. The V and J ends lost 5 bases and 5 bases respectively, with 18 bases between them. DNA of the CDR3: TGTGCCAGCAGCCCGGGGGGGACGGAACCTTATGGCTACACCTTC. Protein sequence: CASSPGGTEPYGYTF.

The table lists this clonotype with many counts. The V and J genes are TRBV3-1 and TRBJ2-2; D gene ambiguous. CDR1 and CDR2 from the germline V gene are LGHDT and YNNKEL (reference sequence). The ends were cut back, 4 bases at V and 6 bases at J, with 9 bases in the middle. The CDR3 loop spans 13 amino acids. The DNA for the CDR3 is TGTGCCAGCAGCCCAAGTTATGCCGGGGAGCTGTTTTTT. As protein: CASSPSYAGELFF.

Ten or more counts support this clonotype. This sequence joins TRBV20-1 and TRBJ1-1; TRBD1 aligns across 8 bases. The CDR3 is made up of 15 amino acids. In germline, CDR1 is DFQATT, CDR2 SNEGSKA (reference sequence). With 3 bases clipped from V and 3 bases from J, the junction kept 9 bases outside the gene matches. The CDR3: CSASSGQELDTEAFF. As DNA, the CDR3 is TGCAGTGCTAGTTCGGGACAGGAATTGGACACTGAAGCTTTCTTT.

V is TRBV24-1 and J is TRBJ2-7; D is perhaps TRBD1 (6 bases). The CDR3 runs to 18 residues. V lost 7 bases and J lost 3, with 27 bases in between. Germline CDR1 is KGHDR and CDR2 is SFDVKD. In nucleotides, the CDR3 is TGTGCCACCAGAACGGTCGGACAGAGAAAGACCAACGACTACGAGCAGTACTTC. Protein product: CATRTVGQRKTNDYEQYF.

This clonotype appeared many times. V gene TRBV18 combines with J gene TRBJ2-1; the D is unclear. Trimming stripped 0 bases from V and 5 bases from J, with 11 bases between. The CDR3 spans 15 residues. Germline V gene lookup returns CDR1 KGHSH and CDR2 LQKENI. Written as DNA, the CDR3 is TGTGCCAGCTCACCACCGGGAACACCCAACAATGAGCAGTTCTTC. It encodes CASSPPGTPNNEQFF.

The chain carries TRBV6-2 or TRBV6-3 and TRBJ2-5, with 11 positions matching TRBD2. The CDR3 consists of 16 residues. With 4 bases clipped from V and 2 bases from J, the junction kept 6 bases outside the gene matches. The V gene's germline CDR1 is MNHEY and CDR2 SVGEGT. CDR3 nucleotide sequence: TGTGCCAGCAGTTTGCTAGCGGGGGGTCGGCAAGAGACCCAGTACTTC. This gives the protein CASSLLAGGRQETQYF.

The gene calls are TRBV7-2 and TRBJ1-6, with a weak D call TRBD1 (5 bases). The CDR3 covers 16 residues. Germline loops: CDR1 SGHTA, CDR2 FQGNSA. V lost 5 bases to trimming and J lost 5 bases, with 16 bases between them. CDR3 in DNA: TGTGCCAGCAGCCCCGTGGTAGGGGTCCATAATTCACCCCTCCACTTT. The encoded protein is CASSPVVGVHNSPLHF.

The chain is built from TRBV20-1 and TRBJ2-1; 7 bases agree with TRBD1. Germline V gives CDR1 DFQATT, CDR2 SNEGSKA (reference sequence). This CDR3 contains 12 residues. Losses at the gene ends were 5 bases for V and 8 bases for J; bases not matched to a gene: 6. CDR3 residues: CSALQGSDEQFF. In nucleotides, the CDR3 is TGCAGTGCTCTACAGGGGAGCGATGAGCAGTTCTTC.

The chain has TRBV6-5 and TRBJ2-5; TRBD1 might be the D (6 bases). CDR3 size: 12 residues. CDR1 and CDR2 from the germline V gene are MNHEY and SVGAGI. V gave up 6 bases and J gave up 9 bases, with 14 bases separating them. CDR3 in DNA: TGTGCCAGCAGCCTGGACCCAGGGGCCCAGTACTTC. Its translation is CASSLDPGAQYF.

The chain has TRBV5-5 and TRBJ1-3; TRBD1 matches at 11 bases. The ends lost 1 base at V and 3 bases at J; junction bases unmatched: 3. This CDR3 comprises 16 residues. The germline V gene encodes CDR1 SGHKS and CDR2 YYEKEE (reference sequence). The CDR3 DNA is TGTGCCAGCAGCTTGAGGACAGGGGGCTTTGGAAACACCATATATTTT. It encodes CASSLRTGGFGNTIYF.

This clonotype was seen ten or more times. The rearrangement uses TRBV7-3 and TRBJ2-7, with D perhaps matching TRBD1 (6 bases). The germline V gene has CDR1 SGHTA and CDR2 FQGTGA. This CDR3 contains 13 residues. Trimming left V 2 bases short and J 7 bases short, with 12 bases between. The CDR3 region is CASSLFSGAEQYF. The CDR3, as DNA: TGTGCCAGCAGCTTATTTTCAGGGGCAGAGCAGTACTTC.

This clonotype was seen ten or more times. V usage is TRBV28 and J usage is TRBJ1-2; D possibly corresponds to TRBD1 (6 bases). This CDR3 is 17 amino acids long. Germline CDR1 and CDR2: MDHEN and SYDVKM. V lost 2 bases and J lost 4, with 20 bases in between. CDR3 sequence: CASSLPPTQGISYGYTF. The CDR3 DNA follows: TGTGCCAGCAGTTTACCCCCTACACAGGGAATTAGCTATGGCTACACCTTC.

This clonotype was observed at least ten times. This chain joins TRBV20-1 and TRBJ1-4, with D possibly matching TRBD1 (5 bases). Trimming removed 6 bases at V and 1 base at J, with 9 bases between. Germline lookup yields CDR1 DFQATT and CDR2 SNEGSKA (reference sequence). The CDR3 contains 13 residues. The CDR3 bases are TGCAGTGCATCTCAGGGAACTAATGAAAAACTGTTTTTT. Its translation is CSASQGTNEKLFF.

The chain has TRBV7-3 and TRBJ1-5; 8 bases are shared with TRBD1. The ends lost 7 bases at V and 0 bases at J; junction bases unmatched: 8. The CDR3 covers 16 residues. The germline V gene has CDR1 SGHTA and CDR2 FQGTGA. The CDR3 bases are TGTGCCAGCACCCAGGGGGCAGTATATAGCAATCAGCCCCAGCATTTT. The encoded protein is CASTQGAVYSNQPQHF. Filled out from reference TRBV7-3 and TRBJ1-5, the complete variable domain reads GAGVSQTPSNKVTEKGKYVELRCDPISGHTALYWYRQSLGQGPEFLIYFQGTGAADDSGLPNDRFFAVRPEGSVSTLKIQRTERGDSAVYLCASTQGAVYSNQPQHFGDGTRLSIL.

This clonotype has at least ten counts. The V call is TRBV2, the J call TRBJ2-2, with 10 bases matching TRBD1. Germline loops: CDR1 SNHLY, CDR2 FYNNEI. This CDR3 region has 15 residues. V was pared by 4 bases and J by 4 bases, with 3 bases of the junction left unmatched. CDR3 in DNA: TGTGCCAGCAGTGCCGGGACAGGGGTCACCGGGGAGCTGTTTTTT. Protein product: CASSAGTGVTGELFF. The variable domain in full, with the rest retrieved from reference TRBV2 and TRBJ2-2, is EPEVTQTPSHQVTQMGQEVILRCVPISNHLYFYWYRQILGQKVEFLVSFYNNEISEKSEIFDDQFSVERPDGSNFTLKIRSTKLEDSAMYFCASSAGTGVTGELFFGEGSRLTVL.

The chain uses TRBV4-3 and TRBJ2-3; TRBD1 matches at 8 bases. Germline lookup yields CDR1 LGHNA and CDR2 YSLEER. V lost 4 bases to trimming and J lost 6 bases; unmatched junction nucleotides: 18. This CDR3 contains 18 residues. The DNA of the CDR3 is TGCGCCAGCAGCCGACGCCCCTACGGACAGGGAGGTACGGATACGCAGTATTTT. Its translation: CASSRRPYGQGGTDTQYF.

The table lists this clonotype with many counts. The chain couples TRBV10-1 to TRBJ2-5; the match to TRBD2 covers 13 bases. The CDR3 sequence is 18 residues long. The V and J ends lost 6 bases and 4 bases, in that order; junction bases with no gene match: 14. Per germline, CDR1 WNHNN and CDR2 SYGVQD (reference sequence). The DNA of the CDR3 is TGCGCCAGCAGATGGACTAGCGGGGGCCCCTTAACTCTAGAGACCCAGTACTTC. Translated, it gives CASRWTSGGPLTLETQYF.